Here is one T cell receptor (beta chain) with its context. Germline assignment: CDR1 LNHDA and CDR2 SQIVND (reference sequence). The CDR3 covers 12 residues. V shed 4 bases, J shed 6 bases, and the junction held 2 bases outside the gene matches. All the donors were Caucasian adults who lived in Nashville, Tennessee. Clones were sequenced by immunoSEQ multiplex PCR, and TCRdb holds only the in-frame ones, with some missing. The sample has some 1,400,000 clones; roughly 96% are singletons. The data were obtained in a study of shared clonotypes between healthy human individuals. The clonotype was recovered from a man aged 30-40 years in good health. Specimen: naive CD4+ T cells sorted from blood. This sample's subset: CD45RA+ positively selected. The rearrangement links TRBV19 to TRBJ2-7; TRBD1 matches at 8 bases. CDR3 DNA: TGTGCCAGTAGTAGGACAGGGAGCGAGCAGTACTTC. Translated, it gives CASSRTGSEQYF.